A selection of T cell receptor beta chains follows, all from one sample in a study of identical twins. MiXCR was run by TCRdb on the 5' RACE reads, yielding one entry per CDR3 protein. The sample has just under 550,000 distinct CDR3 sequences; 12% to 15% are singletons. The sample also formed part of further work on yellow fever vaccine responses in identical twins.

The sequenced sample consisted of CD4+ T cells sorted from blood. These receptors all come from a woman aged 18 to 35 in good health. The CDR3 runs from the conserved cysteine through the conserved F or W. D genes are given only for firm matches. The listing skips clone size in some rows; elsewhere it reads once, few, many or a size class.

D gene,clone size,J gene,V gene,CDR3 protein,CDR3 DNA
TRBD2,many,TRBJ2-2,TRBV9,CASSLISGSSTGELFF,TGTGCCAGCAGCCTAATTAGCGGGAGTAGCACCGGGGAGCTGTTTTTT
TRBD2,NA,TRBJ2-3,TRBV19,CASSPREGTTDTQYF,TGTGCCAGTAGTCCCCGGGAGGGGACCACAGATACGCAGTATTTT
NA,many,TRBJ2-3,TRBV10-3,CAISVVRGVGTDTQYF,TGTGCCATCAGTGTGGTACGGGGCGTCGGTACAGATACGCAGTATTTT
TRBD2,once,TRBJ2-3,TRBV24-1,CATSDPGLAGPTDTQYF,TGTGCCACCAGTGACCCGGGACTAGCGGGACCCACAGATACGCAGTATTTT
NA,once,TRBJ2-2,TRBV13,CASSRAAGTYTGELFF,TGTGCCAGCAGCCGAGCTGCAGGGACGTACACCGGGGAGCTGTTTTTT
TRBD1,few,TRBJ1-1,TRBV20-1,CSAYRDGTGGLAFF,TGCAGTGCTTATCGCGATGGGACAGGGGGCTTGGCTTTCTTT
NA,few,TRBJ1-1,TRBV6-1,CASRSGKTVITEAFF,TGTGCCAGCAGGTCCGGGAAGACAGTTATCACTGAAGCTTTCTTT
TRBD2,NA,TRBJ2-7,TRBV2,CASRWTSGRYEQYF,TGTGCCAGCAGATGGACTAGCGGCAGGTACGAGCAGTACTTC
NA,few,TRBJ2-5,TRBV6-5,CASSYQVELAETQYF,TGTGCCAGCAGTTATCAGGTAGAGCTGGCAGAGACCCAGTACTTC
TRBD1,many,TRBJ1-1,TRBV5-1,CASGGQGNTEAFF,TGCGCCAGCGGGGGACAGGGAAACACTGAAGCTTTCTTT
TRBD2,NA,TRBJ2-7,TRBV2,CASNPTSGIAYEQYF,TGTGCCAGCAACCCCACTAGCGGGATCGCCTACGAGCAGTACTTC
TRBD2,many,TRBJ2-5,TRBV7-9,CASARLAGVSRETQYF,TGTGCCAGTGCTAGACTAGCGGGAGTCTCAAGGGAGACCCAGTACTTC
NA,few,TRBJ1-1,TRBV2,CASSGTVLNTEAFF,TGTGCCAGCAGTGGGACAGTTTTGAACACTGAAGCTTTCTTT
NA,few,TRBJ2-4,TRBV18,CASSPPGGRKNIQYF,TGTGCCAGCTCACCACCCGGAGGGCGCAAAAACATTCAGTACTTC
NA,NA,TRBJ2-1,TRBV4-1,CASSQGGARFGEQFF,TGCGCCAGCAGCCAAGGAGGGGCCCGGTTCGGTGAGCAGTTCTTC
NA,NA,TRBJ1-1,TRBV12-3/TRBV12-4,CASSLGVGPEAFF,TGTGCCAGCAGTTTGGGTGTCGGCCCCGAAGCTTTCTTT